These 13 T cell receptor beta chains came from one sample sequenced in a study of control samples from healthy donors and cancer patients. Clones were sequenced by immunoSEQ multiplex PCR, and TCRdb holds only the in-frame ones, with some missing. The table lists 55,000 to 85,000 clones, about 89% of them singletons. Material: PBMCs. Receptor source: a woman aged 50 to 65 with head and neck cancer.

The gene calls are TRBV7-9 and TRBJ1-2, with TRBD1 matching over 8 bases. The CDR3 consists of 14 residues. V was clipped by 5 bases and J by 4 bases; unmatched bases: 6. Per germline, CDR1 SEHNR and CDR2 FQNEAQ (reference sequence). CDR3 amino acids: CASSRQGPSYGYTF. DNA of the CDR3: TGTGCCAGCAGCCGACAGGGGCCAAGCTATGGCTACACCTTC. The complete variable domain, with remaining parts taken from reference TRBV7-9 and TRBJ1-2, reads DTGVSQNPRHKITKRGQNVTFRCDPISEHNRLYWYRQTLGQGPEFLTYFQNEAQLEKSRLLSDRFSAERPKGSFSTLEIQRTEQGDSAMYLCASSRQGPSYGYTFGSGTRLTVV.

A single count supports this clone. The chain combines TRBV2 with TRBJ1-6, with 12 bases lining up with TRBD1. Germline CDR1 reads SNHLY; CDR2 reads FYNNEI. Losses at the gene ends were 7 bases for V and 7 bases for J; bases not matched to a gene: 5. The length of the CDR3 is 15 residues. CDR3 sequence (DNA): TGTGCCAGCACCTCCGGGACAGGGGGCAATTCACCCCTCCACTTT. It yields the protein CASTSGTGGNSPLHF.

V is TRBV5-4 and J is TRBJ2-3; TRBD2 might be the D (5 bases). This CDR3 is built from 14 residues. Trimming removed 0 bases at V and 5 bases at J, with 10 bases between. The germline V gene encodes CDR1 SGHNT and CDR2 YYREEE (reference sequence). The CDR3 nucleotides are TGTGCCAGCAGCTTGGATGCGGGTTTAGATACGCAGTATTTT. It is translated as CASSLDAGLDTQYF.

This chain connects TRBV15 to TRBJ1-2; D unclear. This CDR3 region has 15 residues. Germline CDR1 LNHNV, CDR2 YYDKDF (reference sequence). V was trimmed by 3 bases and J by 3 bases, leaving 14 bases between them. DNA for the CDR3: TGTGCCACCAGCAGGGCCTTTGGACCTGACTATGGCTACACCTTC. This gives the protein CATSRAFGPDYGYTF.

The chain is built from TRBV5-5 and TRBJ2-1; possible D gene TRBD1, 6 bases. The germline V and J ends were trimmed by 3 bases and 1 base, with 11 bases remaining between them. Germline V gene sequence: CDR1 SGHKS, CDR2 YYEKEE (reference sequence). The CDR3 spans 15 residues. CDR3 in amino acids: CASSSLTGSYNEQFF. CDR3 DNA sequence: TGTGCCAGCAGCTCCTTAACAGGGTCCTACAATGAGCAGTTCTTC.

The sample holds one count of this clone. The genes are TRBV19 and TRBJ2-1; 14 nucleotides match TRBD2. Trimming at V came to 8 bases and at J to 9 bases, leaving 12 bases not matched to a gene. CDR1 and CDR2 (germline): LNHDA, SQIVND (reference sequence). The CDR3 length is 16 residues. The CDR3 DNA sequence: TGTGCCAGTGAAATGACTAGCGGGGGGGCCCCCATTGAGCAGTTCTTC. Protein: CASEMTSGGAPIEQFF.

The table lists this clone with a count of one. The chain uses TRBV6-5 and TRBJ1-3; D gene unclear. CDR1 MNHEY and CDR2 SVGAGI come from the germline V gene. The CDR3 has 12 residues. Trimming removed 6 bases at V and 3 bases at J, with 6 bases between. CDR3 protein: CASSLSGNTIYF. CDR3 in DNA: TGTGCCAGCAGCCTAAGTGGAAACACCATATATTTT.

The V and J genes are TRBV12-5 and TRBJ1-5; D is perhaps TRBD1 (5 bases). Germline V gene data show CDR1 as LGHNT and CDR2 as FRNRAP. This CDR3 has 13 residues. With 1 base removed from V and 4 bases from J, the gap between germline ends came to 5 bases. The CDR3 sequence is CASGLEGNQPQHF. CDR3 DNA sequence: TGTGCTAGTGGTTTGGAGGGGAATCAGCCCCAGCATTTT.

The chain couples TRBV7-2 to TRBJ2-3; no reliable D call. CDR3 length: 16 residues. CDR1 and CDR2 from the germline V gene are SGHTA and FQGNSA. With 5 bases removed from V and 0 bases from J, the gap between germline ends came to 15 bases. The CDR3 loop reads CASSLSSGFSTDTQYF. In DNA form, the CDR3 reads TGTGCCAGCAGCCTTTCCTCCGGTTTTAGCACAGATACGCAGTATTTT.

The J gene is TRBJ2-5, the V gene TRBV30; TRBD2 might be the D (5 bases). The CDR3 runs 13 residues. Between the trimmed V and J ends, which lost 0 bases and 4 bases, there was a span of 9 bases. Germline V CDR1 and CDR2: GTSNPN, SVGIG (reference sequence). The CDR3 DNA reads TGTGCCTGGAGTGTGAGGGAAGGAGAGACCCAGTACTTC. Translated: CAWSVREGETQYF.

J is TRBJ2-3 and V is TRBV5-1; 9 bases map to TRBD1. V lost 4 bases to trimming and J lost 0 bases; unmatched junction nucleotides: 6. The CDR3 is 16 amino acids. Germline assignment: CDR1 SGHRS and CDR2 YFSETQ. CDR3 nucleotides: TGCGCCAGCAGCCTCCGCGGGACAGGGAGCACAGATACGCAGTATTTT. It codes for CASSLRGTGSTDTQYF. Based on the CDR3 plus reference TRBV5-1 and TRBJ2-3, the full variable domain is KAGVTQTPRYLIKTRGQQVTLSCSPISGHRSVSWYQQTPGQGLQFLFEYFSETQRNKGNFPGRFSGRQFSNSRSEMNVSTLELGDSALYLCASSLRGTGSTDTQYFGPGTRLTVL.

The chain employs TRBV5-8 and TRBJ2-7; perhaps TRBD2 as D (6 bases). Trimming shortened V by 4 bases and J by 7 bases, and 9 bases separated the two germline ends. The germline CDR1 and CDR2 sequences are SGHTS and YDEGEE. The CDR3 totals 11 residues. The CDR3 DNA follows: TGTGCCAGCAGCCGCCGGGGGGAGCAGTACTTC. It is translated as CASSRRGEQYF. Using reference TRBV5-8 and TRBJ2-7 for the parts outside the CDR3, the full variable domain is EAGVTQSPTHLIKTRGQQATLRCSPISGHTSVYWYQQALGLGLQFLLWYDEGEERNRGNFPPRFSGRQFPNYSSELNVNALELEDSALYLCASSRRGEQYFGPGTRLTVT.

This chain connects TRBV4-1 to TRBJ2-5, with 10 positions matching TRBD2. Looked up from germline, CDR1 is MGHRA and CDR2 is YSYEKL. The V and J ends lost 0 bases and 1 base, in that order; junction bases with no gene match: 5. The CDR3 is 17 residues long. The chain's CDR3 is CASSQDPSGGVQETQYF. The CDR3 DNA reads TGCGCCAGCAGCCAAGACCCTAGCGGGGGCGTCCAAGAGACCCAGTACTTC.